Below, 2 T cell receptor beta chains from the same sample are listed, as sequenced in a study of shared T cell receptors in the human thymus. Sequencing was performed with immunoSEQ multiplex PCR; in TCRdb, only in-frame clones are kept and a portion is missing. The sample lists hundreds of thousands of clones, 85% to 95% occurring once. The sequenced material came from thymocytes. The receptor source for this set is a human donor.

The chain uses TRBV30 and TRBJ2-5; 12 bases are a match to TRBD2. The V gene's germline CDR1 is GTSNPN and CDR2 SVGIG (reference sequence). The length of the CDR3 is 16 residues. V gave up 4 bases and J gave up 4 bases; unmatched junction bases: 10. DNA of the CDR3: TGTGCCTGGATGCTGCTAGCGGGAGGGCCCCGAGAGACCCAGTACTTC. Its translation: CAWMLLAGGPRETQYF.

This chain connects TRBV25-1 to TRBJ2-2; perhaps TRBD1 as D (6 bases). The CDR3 loop spans 14 amino acids. V shed 4 bases and J shed 2 bases, with 8 bases lying between them. The germline V gene has CDR1 MGHDK and CDR2 SYGVNS. This chain's CDR3 is CASSVQGNTGELFF. The CDR3 coding sequence is TGTGCCAGCAGTGTACAGGGTAACACCGGGGAGCTGTTTTTT.